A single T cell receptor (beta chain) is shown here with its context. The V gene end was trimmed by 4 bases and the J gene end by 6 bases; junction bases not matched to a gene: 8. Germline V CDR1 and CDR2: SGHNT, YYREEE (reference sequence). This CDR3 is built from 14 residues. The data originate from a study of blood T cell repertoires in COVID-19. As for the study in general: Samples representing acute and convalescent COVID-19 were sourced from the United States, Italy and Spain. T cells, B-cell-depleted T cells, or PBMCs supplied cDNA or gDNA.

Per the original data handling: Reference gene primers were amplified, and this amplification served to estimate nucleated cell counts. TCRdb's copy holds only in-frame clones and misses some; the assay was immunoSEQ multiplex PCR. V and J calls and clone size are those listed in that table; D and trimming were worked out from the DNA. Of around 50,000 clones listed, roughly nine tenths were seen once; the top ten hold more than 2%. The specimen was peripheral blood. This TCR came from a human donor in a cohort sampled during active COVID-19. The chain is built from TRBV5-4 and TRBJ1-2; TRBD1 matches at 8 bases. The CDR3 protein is CASSPMTGVDGYTF. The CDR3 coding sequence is TGTGCCAGCAGCCCGATGACAGGGGTGGATGGCTACACCTTC.